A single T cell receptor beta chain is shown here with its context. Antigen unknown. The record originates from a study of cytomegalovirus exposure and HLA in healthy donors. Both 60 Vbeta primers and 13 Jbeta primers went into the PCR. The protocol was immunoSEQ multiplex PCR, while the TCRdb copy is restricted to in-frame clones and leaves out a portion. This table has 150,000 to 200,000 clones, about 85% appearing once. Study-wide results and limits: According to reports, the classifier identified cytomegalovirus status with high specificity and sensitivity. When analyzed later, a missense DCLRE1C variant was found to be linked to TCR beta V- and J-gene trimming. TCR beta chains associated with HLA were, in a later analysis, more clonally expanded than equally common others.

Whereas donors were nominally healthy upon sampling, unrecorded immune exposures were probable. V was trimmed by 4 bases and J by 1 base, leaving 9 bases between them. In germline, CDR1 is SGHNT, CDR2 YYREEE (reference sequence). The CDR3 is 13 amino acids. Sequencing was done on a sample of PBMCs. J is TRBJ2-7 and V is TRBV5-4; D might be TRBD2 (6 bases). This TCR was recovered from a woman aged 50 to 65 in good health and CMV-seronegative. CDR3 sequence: CASSRAGSYEQYF. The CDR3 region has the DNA TGTGCCAGCAGCCGGGCGGGGTCCTACGAGCAGTACTTC.